The next 5 T cell receptor beta chains were all read from a single sample in a study of technical replicates of blood from several donors. Assay: immunoSEQ multiplex PCR; the TCRdb copy retains only in-frame clones and omits some. The sample consists of 55,000 to 75,000 clones, about 90% of them appearing once. Sequenced sample: PBMCs. These TCRs come from a human donor in good health. Some clones in this sample may be carry-over from other donors' samples.

The chain has TRBV4-3 and TRBJ1-1, with D unresolved. This CDR3 comprises 15 residues. V was pared by 0 bases and J by 4 bases, with 12 bases between. CDR1 LGHNA and CDR2 YSLEER come from the germline V gene. In DNA form, the CDR3 reads TGCGCCAGCAGCCAAGAGGACGGGATGGGCACTGAAGCTTTCTTT. Translating it yields CASSQEDGMGTEAFF.

This clone was recorded only once. The V and J genes are TRBV6-1 and TRBJ2-7, with D possibly matching TRBD2 (6 bases). This CDR3 is 15 amino acids long. Trimming took off 3 bases at V and 4 bases at J, with 16 bases between the two ends. CDR1 is MNHNS and CDR2 is SASEGT in the germline V gene. CDR3 bases: TGTGCCAGCAGTGACCGGGACTGGGGAGAGTACGAGCAGTACTTC. Translation: CASSDRDWGEYEQYF.

The V gene is TRBV5-6, the J gene TRBJ2-7; D possibly corresponds to TRBD2 (5 bases). The CDR3 contains 15 residues. Per germline, CDR1 SGHDT and CDR2 YYEEEE. The V and J ends lost 2 bases and 4 bases respectively, with 16 bases between them. The CDR3 nucleotides read TGTGCCAGCAGCTTTGGGAGAGCCGGAGCTTACGAGCAGTACTTC. This sequence encodes CASSFGRAGAYEQYF.

The V gene is TRBV7-8, the J gene TRBJ2-3; possible D gene TRBD2, 7 bases. The V end was cut by 5 bases, the J end by 4 bases, with 16 bases between. Germline assignment: CDR1 SGHVS and CDR2 FQNEAQ. This CDR3 has 15 amino acids. Written as DNA, the CDR3 is TGTGCCAGCAGCCCAAGGGGGGGACGTCCAGATACGCAGTATTTT. This encodes CASSPRGGRPDTQYF.

V usage is TRBV6-1 and J usage is TRBJ2-7; no clear D gene. CDR1 MNHNS and CDR2 SASEGT come from the germline V gene. The CDR3 contains 15 residues. V lost 3 bases and J 2 bases, leaving 14 bases between the germline ends. DNA for the CDR3: TGTGCCAGCAGTGACCTGCCCCAGTCTCCCTACGAGCAGTACTTC. The encoded protein is CASSDLPQSPYEQYF.